These 6 T cell receptor beta chains came from one sample sequenced in a study of blood T cell repertoires in COVID-19. Sequencing used immunoSEQ multiplex PCR; TCRdb keeps in-frame clones, though not all of them. The table lists under 300,000 clones, around 90% of them singletons, with 2.1% in the top ten. Material for sequencing was peripheral blood. All receptors derive from an older woman with COVID-19, enrolled during active disease.

The gene calls are TRBV7-9 and TRBJ1-1, with 7 bases fitting TRBD1. CDR1 is SEHNR and CDR2 is FQNEAQ in the germline V gene (reference sequence). This CDR3 has 15 residues. V trimming: 0 bases; J trimming: 2 bases; junction bases outside the gene matches: 3. The CDR3 coding sequence is TGTGCCAGCAGCTTAGCGACAGGGCTAAACACTGAAGCTTTCTTT. It yields the protein CASSLATGLNTEAFF.

V gene TRBV5-1 combines with J gene TRBJ2-5; tentatively, D is TRBD2 (6 bases). CDR3 length: 13 residues. Trimming took off 4 bases at V and 2 bases at J, with 9 bases between the two ends. Germline CDR1 reads SGHRS; CDR2 reads YFSETQ. As DNA, the CDR3 is TGCGCCAGCAGCGGGGGACTTCAAGAGACCCAGTACTTC. It codes for CASSGGLQETQYF. The variable domain in full, completed from reference TRBV5-1 and TRBJ2-5, reads KAGVTQTPRYLIKTRGQQVTLSCSPISGHRSVSWYQQTPGQGLQFLFEYFSETQRNKGNFPGRFSGRQFSNSRSEMNVSTLELGDSALYLCASSGGLQETQYFGPGTRLLVL.

The J gene is TRBJ2-7, the V gene TRBV18, with 11 positions matching TRBD1. The CDR3 has 17 amino acids. Germline CDR1 KGHSH, CDR2 LQKENI. V shed 0 bases and J 1 base; nucleotides not matched to a gene: 5. The CDR3 DNA reads TGTGCCAGCTCACCACCGATCGGGACAGGGGGGTCCTACGAGCAGTACTTC. Translated, it gives CASSPPIGTGGSYEQYF.

The V gene is TRBV4-2, the J gene TRBJ2-3; 12 bases map to TRBD2. Germline V lookup: CDR1 LGHNA, CDR2 YNFKEQ. The junction had 3 bases not matched to a gene; V was cut back by 0 bases and J by 2 bases. The CDR3 extends over 17 amino acids. CDR3 nucleotides: TGTGCCAGCAGCCAAGAGTCTAGCGGGGGGGCCACAGATACGCAGTATTTT. The encoded protein is CASSQESSGGATDTQYF.

This chain links TRBV4-1 with TRBJ2-6, with D perhaps matching TRBD2 (5 bases). This CDR3 contains 15 residues. Per germline, CDR1 MGHRA and CDR2 YSYEKL. The germline V and J ends were trimmed by 4 bases and 2 bases, with 9 bases remaining between them. CDR3 bases: TGCGCCAGCAGCCCACGGGGAACTGGGGCCAACGTCCTGACTTTC. It encodes CASSPRGTGANVLTF.

V and J are TRBV7-2 and TRBJ1-2; 9 bases align to TRBD1. This CDR3 is 14 amino acids long. V was pared by 5 bases and J by 5 bases, with 6 bases of the junction left unmatched. The germline gives CDR1 SGHTA, CDR2 FQGNSA. CDR3 residues: CASSRSDRGYGYTF. CDR3 DNA sequence: TGTGCCAGCAGCCGCTCGGACAGGGGTTATGGCTACACCTTC.